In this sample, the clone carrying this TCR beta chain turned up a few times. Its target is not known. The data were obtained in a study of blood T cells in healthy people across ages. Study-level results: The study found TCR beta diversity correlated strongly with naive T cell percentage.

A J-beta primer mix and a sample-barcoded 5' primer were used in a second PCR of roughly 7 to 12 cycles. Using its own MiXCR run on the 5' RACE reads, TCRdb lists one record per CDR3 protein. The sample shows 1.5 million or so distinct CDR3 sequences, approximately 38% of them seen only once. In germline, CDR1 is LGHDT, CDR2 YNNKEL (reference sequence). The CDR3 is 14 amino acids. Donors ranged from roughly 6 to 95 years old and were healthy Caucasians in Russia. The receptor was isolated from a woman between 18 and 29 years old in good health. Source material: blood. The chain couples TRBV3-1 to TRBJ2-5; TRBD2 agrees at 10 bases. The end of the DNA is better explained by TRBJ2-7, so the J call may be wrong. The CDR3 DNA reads TGTGCCAGCAGCCAACAGCGGGGGGGACTCGAGCAGTACTTC. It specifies CASSQQRGGLEQYF.